A selection of T cell receptor beta chains follows, all from one sample in a study of identical twins. A single record per CDR3 protein comes from TCRdb applying MiXCR to the 5' RACE reads. The sample lists approximately 210,000 distinct CDR3 sequences; over 8% were seen once. Material: memory (CD45RO+) T cells sorted from blood. Receptors originate from a woman aged 18-29 years in good health. Each CDR3 is given with its conserved first and last residue. A D gene is named only where the DNA matches it firmly. Only some rows state a clone size, as once, few, many or a class for expanded clones.

TRBJ2-1 NA few TRBV10-3 CAISEPGFLDEQFF TGTGCCATCAGTGAACCGGGGTTCTTAGATGAGCAGTTCTTC
TRBJ2-1 NA few TRBV21-1 CASSKGFRTERDEQFF TGTGCCAGCAGCAAAGGGTTTCGGACAGAGCGCGATGAGCAGTTCTTC
TRBJ2-7 NA many TRBV12-3/TRBV12-4 CASTTSRALPYEQYF TGTGCCAGCACCACCTCCAGGGCCCTCCCCTACGAGCAGTACTTC
TRBJ2-7 NA NA TRBV4-2 CASSHGDILEQYF TGTGCCAGCAGCCATGGGGACATTCTCGAGCAGTACTTC
TRBJ2-1 TRBD2 NA TRBV2 CASMRGAGNEQFF TGTGCCAGCATGCGGGGGGCCGGGAATGAGCAGTTCTTC
TRBJ1-1 NA NA TRBV20-1 CSASNRVDEAFF TGCAGTGCTAGTAACAGGGTGGATGAAGCTTTCTTT
TRBJ2-3 TRBD2 NA TRBV3-1 CASRYTSGSGDTQYF TGTGCCAGCAGGTATACTAGCGGGAGCGGGGATACGCAGTATTTT
TRBJ1-6 TRBD1 few TRBV12-3/TRBV12-4 CASSLRDSNSPLHF TGTGCCAGCAGTTTGCGGGACAGTAATTCACCCCTCCACTTT
TRBJ2-3 TRBD1 NA TRBV20-1 CSAWTGGSYTQYF TGCAGTGCTTGGACAGGGGGTTCATATACGCAGTATTTT
TRBJ1-1 NA many TRBV2 CATRTTLNTEAFF TGTGCCACCAGAACGACCCTGAACACTGAAGCTTTCTTT
TRBJ2-4 NA NA TRBV18 CASSSEAGGLAKNIQYF TGTGCCAGCTCATCCGAGGCCGGGGGATTAGCCAAAAACATTCAGTACTTC
TRBJ2-7 TRBD2 few TRBV20-1 CSARDERGAHEQYF TGCAGTGCTAGAGATGAGCGGGGAGCCCACGAGCAGTACTTC
TRBJ2-1 NA many TRBV5-1 CASSLVAAGGNEQFF TGCGCCAGCAGCTTGGTAGCAGCCGGAGGGAACGAGCAGTTCTTC
TRBJ2-1 NA few TRBV5-1 CASRPFLSPHEQFF TGCGCCAGCAGACCTTTTCTATCTCCCCATGAGCAGTTCTTC
TRBJ1-5 NA many TRBV20-1 CSALRGNQPQHF TGCAGTGCCCTAAGGGGCAATCAGCCCCAGCATTTT
TRBJ1-1 NA few TRBV20-1 CSATGYSTEAFF TGCAGTGCTACAGGGTATTCGACTGAAGCTTTCTTT
TRBJ2-1 NA many TRBV5-6 CASSSRTVSSYNEQFF TGTGCCAGCAGCTCCAGGACAGTTAGCTCCTACAATGAGCAGTTCTTC
TRBJ1-6 NA few TRBV20-1 CSASGGGDSPLHF TGCAGTGCTTCTGGGGGGGGAGATTCACCCCTCCACTTT
TRBJ2-7 TRBD2 many TRBV5-1 CASSLVGTSGWSSYEQYF TGCGCCAGCAGCTTGGTCGGGACTAGCGGGTGGAGCTCCTACGAGCAGTACTTC
TRBJ1-1 NA NA TRBV7-9 CASSRAVGEAFF TGTGCCAGCAGCCGTGCGGTAGGTGAAGCTTTCTTT
TRBJ1-2 NA NA TRBV5-5 CASSLAPDYGYTF TGTGCCAGCAGCTTGGCCCCGGACTATGGCTACACCTTC
TRBJ1-4 NA few TRBV7-8 CASSLDGKLFF TGTGCCAGCAGCTTAGACGGAAAACTGTTTTTT
TRBJ2-3 TRBD1 few TRBV20-1 CSARRGPQDTQYF TGCAGTGCCCGCAGGGGGCCCCAAGATACGCAGTATTTT
TRBJ2-1 NA NA TRBV12-5 CASGFLYSGDEQFF TGTGCTAGTGGTTTTCTCTACTCCGGCGATGAGCAGTTCTTC
TRBJ1-2 NA many TRBV5-6 CASRFGPARRSGPGYTF TGTGCCAGCAGATTCGGTCCTGCAAGGAGGTCGGGCCCTGGCTACACCTTC
TRBJ1-2 NA few TRBV12-3/TRBV12-4 CASSSPQGRRGGYTF TGTGCCAGCAGTTCCCCCCAGGGGAGACGCGGGGGCTACACCTTC
TRBJ2-5 TRBD2 NA TRBV20-1 CSAREGAGTTQYF TGCAGTGCTAGAGAGGGAGCGGGGACGACCCAGTACTTC
TRBJ2-2 NA NA TRBV4-3 CASSQVGPSTGELFF TGCGCCAGCAGCCAAGTAGGTCCCAGCACCGGGGAGCTGTTTTTT
TRBJ2-7 TRBD1 once TRBV28 CASSLGTDVYEQYF TGTGCCAGCAGTTTAGGGACAGATGTTTACGAGCAGTACTTC
TRBJ2-5 NA many TRBV27 CASRAHGLETQYF TGTGCCAGCAGGGCTCACGGGTTGGAGACCCAGTACTTC
TRBJ1-1 NA NA TRBV28 CASSSVRGTEAFF TGTGCCAGCAGCTCGGTACGGGGGACTGAAGCTTTCTTT
TRBJ2-7 NA NA TRBV6-6 CASSYSNYLEQYF TGTGCCAGCAGTTACTCTAACTACCTGGAGCAGTACTTC
TRBJ2-3 TRBD1 many TRBV5-1 CASSLALGTDTDTQYF TGCGCCAGCAGCTTGGCTCTCGGGACAGACACAGATACGCAGTATTTT
TRBJ2-6 NA few TRBV3-1 CASSPLAVSGANVLTF TGTGCCAGCAGCCCCCTGGCAGTCTCTGGGGCCAACGTCCTGACTTTC
TRBJ2-7 TRBD1 few TRBV27 CASSLFWTGDAHEQYF TGTGCCAGCAGTTTATTTTGGACAGGGGATGCCCACGAGCAGTACTTC
TRBJ2-3 NA NA TRBV6-5 CASSYGRDTDTQYF TGTGCCAGCAGTTACGGGCGGGACACAGATACGCAGTATTTT
TRBJ1-1 TRBD1 NA TRBV12-3/TRBV12-4 CASTKTGLAFF TGTGCCAGCACAAAGACAGGGCTAGCTTTCTTT
TRBJ2-1 NA many TRBV5-1 CASAKVNGLEGEQFF TGCGCCAGCGCAAAGGTAAACGGGTTGGAGGGGGAGCAGTTCTTC
TRBJ1-1 NA NA TRBV20-1 CSATQDMNTEAFF TGCAGTGCAACTCAGGACATGAACACTGAAGCTTTCTTT
TRBJ2-1 NA NA TRBV7-8 CASATGQTTYNEQFF TGTGCCAGCGCTACGGGGCAGACCACATACAATGAGCAGTTCTTC
TRBJ2-2 TRBD2 many TRBV7-2 CASSLAWGQRESTGELFF TGTGCCAGCAGCTTAGCGTGGGGGCAGCGGGAGAGCACCGGGGAGCTGTTTTTT